What follows are 27 T cell receptor beta chains derived from one specimen sequenced in a study of T cell responses to AZD1222 COVID-19 vaccine. The method was immunoSEQ multiplex PCR; TCRdb's version includes in-frame clones alone and lacks a portion of them. The sample contains 95,000 to 150,000 clones, around nine tenths of which appear only once. The input for sequencing was peripheral blood, taken on day 0 of AZD1222 vaccination. The receptors here all came from an adult in good health.

This chain joins TRBV7-9 and TRBJ1-2, with TRBD1 matching 10 bases. The CDR3 has 16 amino acids. Per germline, CDR1 SEHNR and CDR2 FQNEAQ (reference sequence). J gave up 7 bases and V 2 bases, and 10 bases lay outside the gene matches. The DNA of the CDR3 is TGTGCCAGCAGCTTACCGGGGCCCGGGACAGGGGCTGGCTACACCTTC. Translating gives CASSLPGPGTGAGYTF.

This clone rates as medium-sized (0.01 to 0.1%). The V gene is TRBV10-3, the J gene TRBJ1-1; 8 nucleotides agree with TRBD1. The CDR3 length is 17 residues. V was pared by 3 bases and J by 3 bases, with 12 bases of the junction left unmatched. CDR1 and CDR2 (germline): ENHRY, SYGVKD. In nucleotides, the CDR3 is TGTGCCATCAGTGACCCGGCCCTTACAGGGGGGGACACTGAAGCTTTCTTT. Its protein product is CAISDPALTGGDTEAFF.

The chain links TRBV10-1 to TRBJ1-3; a possible D gene is TRBD1 (5 bases). V was shortened by 4 bases and J by 0 bases, with 7 bases between the two germline ends. The CDR3 is 14 amino acids. The germline V gene has CDR1 WNHNN and CDR2 SYGVQD (reference sequence). The CDR3 reads CASSGTSSGNTIYF. The CDR3 DNA reads TGCGCCAGCAGTGGGACAAGCTCTGGAAACACCATATATTTT.

The CDR3, as DNA: TGTGCCAGCATCCCCCGCGGGCAGGGGTTGTCCGAGCAGTACTTC. The encoded protein is CASIPRGQGLSEQYF. The chain combines TRBV5-4 with TRBJ2-7; D may be TRBD1 (6 bases). V was cut by 6 bases and J by 6 bases, with 22 bases left in between. From germline, CDR1 is SGHNT and CDR2 YYREEE (reference sequence). The CDR3 runs to 15 residues.

This chain uses TRBV6-1 with TRBJ1-4; 9 nucleotides match TRBD1. V was pared by 1 base and J by 6 bases, with 9 bases of the junction left unmatched. This CDR3 is 17 amino acids long. Germline lookup yields CDR1 MNHNS and CDR2 SASEGT. The DNA of the CDR3 is TGTGCCAGCAGTGAAGGCACTAGACAGGGGGGAGATGAAAAACTGTTTTTT. It encodes CASSEGTRQGGDEKLFF.

The J gene is TRBJ2-1, the V gene TRBV27; D tentatively reads TRBD1 or TRBD2 (6 bases each). The V end was cut by 2 bases, the J end by 3 bases, with 11 bases between. The CDR3 is 15 amino acids. The V gene's germline CDR1 is MNHEY and CDR2 SMNVEV (reference sequence). The CDR3 sequence is CASSLGGPLYNEQFF. CDR3 coding DNA: TGTGCCAGCAGTTTAGGGGGGCCACTCTACAATGAGCAGTTCTTC.

The rearrangement joins TRBV24-1 to TRBJ2-1; TRBD1 agrees at 7 bases. The CDR3 covers 15 residues. Germline CDR1 reads KGHDR; CDR2 reads SFDVKD. J lost 6 bases, V lost 5 bases, and 9 bases had no gene match. The CDR3 region has the DNA TGTGCCACCAGTGCCCCAGGGGACAGATCCAATGAGCAGTTCTTC. Residues: CATSAPGDRSNEQFF.

The chain recombines TRBV7-9 with TRBJ1-6; 7 bases are a match to TRBD1. The ends lost 2 bases at V and 10 bases at J; junction bases unmatched: 5. The CDR3 spans 14 residues. Germline V gene lookup returns CDR1 SEHNR and CDR2 FQNEAQ (reference sequence). This CDR3 is CASSLRQGGSPLHF. As DNA, the CDR3 is TGTGCCAGCAGCTTACGACAGGGTGGCTCACCCCTCCACTTT.

This CDR3 is CASSRDRGEKLFF. CDR3 sequence (DNA): TGTGCCAGCTCCAGGGACCGGGGAGAAAAACTGTTTTTT. The V and J genes are TRBV6-4 and TRBJ1-4; TRBD1 might be the D (5 bases). Trimming left V 8 bases short and J 8 bases short, with 15 bases between. Germline V gene data show CDR1 as MRHNA and CDR2 as SNTAGT. The CDR3 has 13 residues.

V is TRBV6-5 and J is TRBJ1-5, with D hard to call. Germline assignment: CDR1 MNHEY and CDR2 SVGAGI. Trimming cost V 0 bases and J 7 bases, with 7 bases left between them. The CDR3 runs 13 residues. CDR3 DNA: TGTGCCAGCAGTTACTCTAATCTCCAGCCCCAGCATTTT. Protein sequence: CASSYSNLQPQHF.

The V gene is TRBV12-5, the J gene TRBJ1-6, with unresolved D. The CDR3 covers 14 residues. Germline CDR1 and CDR2: LGHNT and FRNRAP. Trimming took 6 bases from V and 4 from J, leaving 10 bases between them. The CDR3 DNA reads as TGTGCTAGTGGCCCCCCCCCTTATAATTCACCCCTCCACTTT. It translates to CASGPPPYNSPLHF.

V gene TRBV24-1 combines with J gene TRBJ1-2; D possibly corresponds to TRBD1 (6 bases). The CDR3 loop spans 12 amino acids. Trimming took 4 bases from V and 10 from J, leaving 12 bases between them. CDR1 and CDR2 (germline): KGHDR, SFDVKD. CDR3: CATSDPVGHYTF. CDR3 sequence (DNA): TGTGCCACCAGTGACCCGGTGGGACACTACACCTTC.

The rearrangement uses TRBV11-2 and TRBJ2-5, with D possibly TRBD2 on 7 matching bases. Germline loops: CDR1 SGHAT, CDR2 FQNNGV. V lost 5 bases, J lost 5 bases, and 21 bases lay in between. CDR3 length: 16 amino acids. The CDR3 sequence is CASSPGEGSKGETQYF. The DNA of the CDR3 is TGTGCCAGCAGCCCAGGGGAGGGCTCTAAGGGGGAGACCCAGTACTTC.

This chain uses TRBV10-3 with TRBJ1-3; TRBD1 is a possible D gene (5 bases). V was pared by 7 bases and J by 3 bases, with 10 bases between. The CDR3 sequence is 13 residues long. From germline, CDR1 is ENHRY and CDR2 SYGVKD. This CDR3 reads CAITTAIGNTIYF. CDR3 nucleotide sequence: TGTGCCATCACGACAGCGATTGGAAACACCATATATTTT.

A single count supports this clone. This rearrangement joins TRBV7-3 to TRBJ1-3; TRBD1 matches 8 bases. This CDR3 has 15 amino acids. CDR1 is SGHTA, CDR2 FQGTGA, per germline. With V trimmed by 3 bases and J by 2 bases, 3 bases remained unmatched. CDR3 bases: TGTGCCAGCAGCTTCCAACAGGGGGCTGGAAACACCATATATTTT. Its protein product is CASSFQQGAGNTIYF.

The chain combines TRBV9 with TRBJ1-4; D is ambiguous. The CDR3 runs 13 residues. Trimming removed 4 bases at V and 8 bases at J, with 12 bases between. Germline V CDR1 and CDR2: SGDLS, YYNGEE. The CDR3 loop is CASSLRLGEKLFF. CDR3 DNA: TGTGCCAGCAGCCTCCGCCTGGGGGAAAAACTGTTTTTT.

The V call is TRBV5-1, the J call TRBJ2-7; 12 nucleotides match TRBD2. Germline V gene sequence: CDR1 SGHRS, CDR2 YFSETQ. Germline trimming cut 0 bases from V and 6 bases from J; bases unmatched to any gene: 4. There are 15 residues in the CDR3. As DNA, the CDR3 is TGCGCCAGCAGCTTGGGACTAGCGGGGGATAGCGAGCAGTACTTC. Protein product: CASSLGLAGDSEQYF. The whole variable domain, remainder taken from reference TRBV5-1 and TRBJ2-7, is KAGVTQTPRYLIKTRGQQVTLSCSPISGHRSVSWYQQTPGQGLQFLFEYFSETQRNKGNFPGRFSGRQFSNSRSEMNVSTLELGDSALYLCASSLGLAGDSEQYFGPGTRLTVT.

The chain uses TRBV3-1 (or the pseudogene TRBV3-2) and TRBJ1-2; D is undetermined. Germline lookup yields CDR1 LGHDT and CDR2 YNNKEL (reference sequence). V was pared by 1 base and J by 1 base, with 13 bases between. This CDR3 is 16 amino acids long. The CDR3 sequence is CASSQGGPESNYGYTF. The CDR3 DNA reads TGTGCCAGCAGCCAAGGAGGTCCAGAGAGTAACTATGGCTACACCTTC.

CDR3 region: CASYRLRTVNGYTF. The CDR3 nucleotides read TGTGCCAGCTACCGCCTCAGGACAGTAAATGGCTACACCTTC. The chain uses TRBV2 and TRBJ1-2, with a tentative D call TRBD1 (6 bases). Deletions cut 8 bases from V and 6 bases from J, with 19 bases between. CDR1 is SNHLY and CDR2 is FYNNEI in the germline V gene. The CDR3 runs to 14 residues.

The chain recombines TRBV19 with TRBJ1-4; D perhaps matches TRBD1 (5 bases). The CDR3 consists of 16 residues. The V end lost 7 bases, the J end lost 4 bases, and 19 bases lay between the germline ends. Germline V CDR1 and CDR2: LNHDA, SQIVND (reference sequence). The CDR3 region is CASKAGQFGGNEKLFF. As DNA, the CDR3 is TGTGCCAGTAAGGCAGGACAATTCGGGGGTAATGAAAAACTGTTTTTT.

This chain uses TRBV6-5 with TRBJ2-7, with 7 bases lining up with TRBD2. The CDR3 contains 15 residues. The V segment lost 4 bases and the J segment 5 bases; nucleotides outside the gene matches: 11. CDR1 and CDR2 (germline): MNHEY, SVGAGI. The DNA of the CDR3 is TGTGCCAGCAGTTTCCGAGCCGGGGGGACCCACGAGCAGTACTTC. It is translated as CASSFRAGGTHEQYF.

This chain connects TRBV9 to TRBJ1-5; D possibly corresponds to TRBD1 (5 bases). Between the trimmed V and J ends, which lost 5 bases and 5 bases, there was a span of 14 bases. Germline V gives CDR1 SGDLS, CDR2 YYNGEE. CDR3 length: 14 amino acids. The CDR3 region has the DNA TGTGCCAGCAGTGGCGGAGAGGGGTATCAGCCCCAGCATTTT. This codes for CASSGGEGYQPQHF. Filled out from reference TRBV9 and TRBJ1-5, the complete variable domain reads DSGVTQTPKHLITATGQRVTLRCSPRSGDLSVYWYQQSLDQGLQFLIQYYNGEERAKGNILERFSAQQFPDLHSELNLSSLELGDSALYFCASSGGEGYQPQHFGDGTRLSIL.

The V call is TRBV11-2, the J call TRBJ1-4; D ambiguous. CDR1 and CDR2 from the germline V gene are SGHAT and FQNNGV. This CDR3 has 14 residues. The V end lost 4 bases, the J end lost 7 bases, and 13 bases lay between the germline ends. As DNA, the CDR3 is TGTGCCAGCAGCTCACAACTAGACGGTGAAAAACTGTTTTTT. This gives the protein CASSSQLDGEKLFF.

The chain has TRBV19 and TRBJ2-2; TRBD2 aligns across 8 bases. V dropped 4 bases and J dropped 4; count of bases not matched to a gene: 8. Per the germline V gene, CDR1 is LNHDA and CDR2 is SQIVND (reference sequence). The CDR3 covers 16 residues. The CDR3 DNA follows: TGTGCCAGTAGTAGGAGAACGGGGGGGCCCACCGGGGAGCTGTTTTTT. This gives the protein CASSRRTGGPTGELFF.

The chain recombines TRBV28 with TRBJ2-7; no firm D call. This CDR3 region has 13 residues. The V end was cut by 5 bases, the J end by 2 bases, with 10 bases between. CDR1 MDHEN and CDR2 SYDVKM come from the germline V gene. The CDR3 DNA is TGTGCCAGCAGTCTCCCGCCGCCCTACGAGCAGTACTTC. Protein product: CASSLPPPYEQYF.

The chain uses TRBV23-1 and TRBJ1-6; weak D call: TRBD1 (6 bases). TRBV23-1 is noted as an ORF with a role that remains uncertain. CDR3 length: 17 residues. The germline V and J ends were trimmed by 0 bases and 6 bases, with 15 bases remaining between them. CDR3 loop: CASSQSAGVAGNSPLHF. As DNA, the CDR3 is TGCGCCAGCAGTCAATCGGCAGGGGTGGCAGGTAATTCACCCCTCCACTTT.

V is TRBV29-1 and J is TRBJ1-4, with a tentative D call TRBD1 (5 bases). Germline lookup yields CDR1 SQVTM and CDR2 ANQGSEA. The CDR3 consists of 13 residues. Trimming pared 7 bases from V and 7 bases from J, leaving 16 bases between. CDR3 loop: CSAGGGGGEKLFF. The CDR3, as DNA: TGCAGCGCTGGGGGGGGTGGCGGTGAAAAACTGTTTTTT.